This TCR beta chain was recorded in a study of T cells in Graves' hyperthyroidism and ophthalmopathy. Study outcomes and limitations: Within blood appeared most thyroid clonotypes that had expanded above 0.001.

V was clipped by 6 bases and J by 10 bases; unmatched bases: 10. The CDR3 is 14 amino acids. Looked up from germline, CDR1 is MDHEN and CDR2 is SYDVKM. Concerning this clonotype itself: Its antigen is unknown.

Template material for amplifying TCR beta CDR3 regions consisted of RNA transcripts. HTBI primers were employed in a first-round RT-PCR of the TCR CDR3. TCRdb independently ran MiXCR on the multiplex PCR reads; one entry per CDR3 protein. The repertoire includes 150,000 or so distinct CDR3 sequences, about 20% of them detected once, and around 70% sits in the top ten. The source is a woman in her forties or fifties with Graves' hyperthyroidism that later progressed to Graves' ophthalmopathy. The sequenced material came from blood. The genes are TRBV28 and TRBJ1-1; TRBD1 agrees at 11 bases. CDR3 protein: CASSHLGQGAAAFF. Written as DNA, the CDR3 is TGTGCCAGCAGCCACCTCGGACAGGGGGCGGCAGCTTTCTTT.